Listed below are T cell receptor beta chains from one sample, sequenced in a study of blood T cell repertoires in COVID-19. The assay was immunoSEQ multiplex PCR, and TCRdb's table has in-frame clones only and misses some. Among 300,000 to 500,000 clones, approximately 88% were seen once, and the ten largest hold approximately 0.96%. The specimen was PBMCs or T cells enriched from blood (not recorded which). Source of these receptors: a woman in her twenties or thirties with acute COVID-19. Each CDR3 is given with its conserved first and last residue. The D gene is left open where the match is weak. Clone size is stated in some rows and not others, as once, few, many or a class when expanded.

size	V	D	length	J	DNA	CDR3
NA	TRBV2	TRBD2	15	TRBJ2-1	TGTGCCAGCAAAAGGACTAGCGGGGCTTACAATGAGCAGTTCTTC	CASKRTSGAYNEQFF
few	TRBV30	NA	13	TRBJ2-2	TGTGCCTGGAGTGTACAGCTTACCGGGGAGCTGTTTTTT	CAWSVQLTGELFF
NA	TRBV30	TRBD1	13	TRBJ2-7	TGTGCCTGGAGCCCCGACAGGGACTACGAGCAGTACTTC	CAWSPDRDYEQYF
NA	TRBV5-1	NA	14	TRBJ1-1	TGCGCCAGCAGCTTAGAGACAGTGAACACTGAAGCTTTCTTT	CASSLETVNTEAFF
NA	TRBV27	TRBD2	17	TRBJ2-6	TGTGCCAGCAGTCCCCGGGGGGGGCGCTCTGGGGCCAACGTCCTGACTTTC	CASSPRGGRSGANVLTF
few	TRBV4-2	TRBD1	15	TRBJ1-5	TGTGCCAGCAGCCAAGATGGACAGGGAGCTCAGCCCCAGCATTTT	CASSQDGQGAQPQHF
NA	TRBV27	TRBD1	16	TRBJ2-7	TGTGCCAGCAGTCGTGGACAGGGCCTACTCTCCTACGAGCAGTACTTC	CASSRGQGLLSYEQYF
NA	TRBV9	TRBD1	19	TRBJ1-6	TGTGCCAGCAGCGTAGTTCAACCGCCAGGGGGCCGCTATAATTCACCCCTCCACTTT	CASSVVQPPGGRYNSPLHF
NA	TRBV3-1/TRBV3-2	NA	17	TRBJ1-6	TGTGCCAGCAGCCAAGCAGGCGGCAGGGCCACTCATTCACCCCTCCACTTT	CASSQAGGRATHSPLHF
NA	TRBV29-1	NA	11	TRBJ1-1	TGCAGCGTTGATAGGGGAACTGAAGCTTTCTTT	CSVDRGTEAFF
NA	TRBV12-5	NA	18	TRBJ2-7	TGTGCTAGTGGTTTTTCCCCCGATGGGAGTACAAGAACCTACGAGCAGTACTTC	CASGFSPDGSTRTYEQYF
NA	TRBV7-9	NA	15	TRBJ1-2	TGTGCCAGCAGCTCTCTCGACAAGCCTAACTATGGCTACACCTTC	CASSSLDKPNYGYTF
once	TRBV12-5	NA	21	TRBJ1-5	TGTGCTAGTGGTTTGCGCCTAAAGTTCGTGTCTTGGGGGGAGGGCAATCAGCCCCAGCATTTT	CASGLRLKFVSWGEGNQPQHF
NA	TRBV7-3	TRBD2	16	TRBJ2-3	TGTGCCAGCAGCCCACTTGCTAGCGGACGCACAGATACGCAGTATTTT	CASSPLASGRTDTQYF
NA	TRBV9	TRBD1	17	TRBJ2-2	TGTGCCAGCAGCACAAGCTGGACAGGGGTACACACCGGGGAGCTGTTTTTT	CASSTSWTGVHTGELFF
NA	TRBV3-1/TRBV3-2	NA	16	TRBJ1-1	TGTGCCAGCAGCCACCCACAGGGAGGGGTGGACACTGAAGCTTTCTTT	CASSHPQGGVDTEAFF
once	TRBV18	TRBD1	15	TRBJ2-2	TGTGCCAGCTCACCACAGGGACAGGGGACCGGGGAGCTGTTTTTT	CASSPQGQGTGELFF
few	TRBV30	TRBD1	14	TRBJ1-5	TGTGCCTGGGGGACAGGGGCCATCAATCAGCCCCAGCATTTT	CAWGTGAINQPQHF
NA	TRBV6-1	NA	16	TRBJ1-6	TGTGCCAGCAGTGAACATGGGTACAGGGCGGAATCACCCCTCCACTTT	CASSEHGYRAESPLHF
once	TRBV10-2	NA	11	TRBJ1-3	TGCGCCAGCCTCTCTGGAAACACCATATATTTT	CASLSGNTIYF
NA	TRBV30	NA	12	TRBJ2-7	TGTGCCTACCGGGACAACTCCTACGAGCAGTACTTC	CAYRDNSYEQYF
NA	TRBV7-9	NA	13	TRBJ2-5	TGTGCCAGCAGCGATGGGGCGGTGGAGACCCAGTACTTC	CASSDGAVETQYF
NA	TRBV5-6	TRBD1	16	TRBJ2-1	TGTGCCAGCAGCTTGGAAGGGGGCTTCGTGCACAATGAGCAGTTCTTC	CASSLEGGFVHNEQFF
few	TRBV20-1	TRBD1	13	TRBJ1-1	TGCAGTGCTAGTAGGGGGCGGTACACTGAAGCTTTCTTT	CSASRGRYTEAFF
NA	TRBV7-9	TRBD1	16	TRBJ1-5	TGTGCCAGCAGCTTATTTACAGGGGGCCTAGATCAGCCCCAGCATTTT	CASSLFTGGLDQPQHF
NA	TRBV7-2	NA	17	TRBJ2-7	TGTGCCAGCAGCTTCCGTCTTATCGCGGGCAACTCCTACGAGCAGTACTTC	CASSFRLIAGNSYEQYF
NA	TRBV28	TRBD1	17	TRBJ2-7	TGTGCCAGCAGCGGCACCGGGACAGCCCTTTTTTCCTACGAGCAGTACTTC	CASSGTGTALFSYEQYF
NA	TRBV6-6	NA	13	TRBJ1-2	TGTGCCAGCAGTTACCAGGGTGGATATGGCTACACCTTC	CASSYQGGYGYTF
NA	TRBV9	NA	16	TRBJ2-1	TGTGCCAGCAGCGTAGGGCCGCCGGGGACCTACAATGAGCAGTTCTTC	CASSVGPPGTYNEQFF
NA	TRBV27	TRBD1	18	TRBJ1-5	TGTGCCAGCAGTTTAAGAGTTGGGGCAGGGGGAGGCAATCAGCCCCAGCATTTT	CASSLRVGAGGGNQPQHF
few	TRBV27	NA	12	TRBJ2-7	TGTGCCAGCGGGGACACCTCCTACGAGCAGTACTTC	CASGDTSYEQYF
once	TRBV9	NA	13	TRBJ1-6	TGTGCCAGCAGCGTGACTGATAATTCACCCCTCCACTTT	CASSVTDNSPLHF
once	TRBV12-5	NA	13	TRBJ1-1	TGTGCTAGTGGTTTGGGACAAAATGCTGAAGCTTTCTTT	CASGLGQNAEAFF
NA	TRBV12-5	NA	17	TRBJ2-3	TGTGCTAGTGGTTTCCAACGGGACATCATGGTTGCAGATACGCAGTATTTT	CASGFQRDIMVADTQYF
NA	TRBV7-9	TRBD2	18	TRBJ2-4	TGTGCCAGCAGCCTCACCCCCGGGCTAGCGGGGGTCCAAAACATTCAGTACTTC	CASSLTPGLAGVQNIQYF
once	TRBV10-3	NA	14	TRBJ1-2	TGTGCCATCAGTGGTGGAACTACTAACTATGGCTACACCTTC	CAISGGTTNYGYTF
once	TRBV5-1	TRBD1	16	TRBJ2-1	TGCGCCAGCAGCTTGGTCGGGACAGGGGCCTACAATGAGCAGTTCTTC	CASSLVGTGAYNEQFF
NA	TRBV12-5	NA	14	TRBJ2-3	TGTGCTAGTGGTTTAATCCGCGGAGCAGATACGCAGTATTTT	CASGLIRGADTQYF
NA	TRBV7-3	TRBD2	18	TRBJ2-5	TGTGCCAGCAGCTTAGTCGCTGCTAGCGGGGGAAGGAAAGAGACCCAGTACTTC	CASSLVAASGGRKETQYF
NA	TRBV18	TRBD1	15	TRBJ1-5	TGTGCCAGCTCACGCGGGACAGTCGTCAATCAGCCCCAGCATTTT	CASSRGTVVNQPQHF
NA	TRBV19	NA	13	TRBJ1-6	TGTGCCAGTGGGAAAAGGGGGAATTCACCCCTCCACTTT	CASGKRGNSPLHF
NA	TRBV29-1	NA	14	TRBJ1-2	TGCAGCGTTGAAGATCGTAGACAGAACTATGGCTACACCTTC	CSVEDRRQNYGYTF
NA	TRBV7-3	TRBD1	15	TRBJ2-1	TGTGCCAGCAGCTTAACGGCAGGGGGCTACAATGAGCAGTTCTTC	CASSLTAGGYNEQFF
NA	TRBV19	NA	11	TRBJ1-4	TGTGCCTGTGAGGGAGGTGAAAAACTGTTTTTT	CACEGGEKLFF
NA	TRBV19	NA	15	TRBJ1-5	TGTGCCAGTAGTATAGGAGGCGGAAACAATCAGCCCCAGCATTTT	CASSIGGGNNQPQHF
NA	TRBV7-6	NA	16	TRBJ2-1	TGTGCCAGCAGCCGGGCAGACAGCCGCTTGTACAATGAGCAGTTCTTC	CASSRADSRLYNEQFF
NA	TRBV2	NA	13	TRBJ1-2	TGTGCCAGCAGGACAGTCCCGAACTATGGCTACACCTTC	CASRTVPNYGYTF
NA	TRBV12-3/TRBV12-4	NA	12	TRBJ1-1	TGTGCCAGCAGCTACGGAGGCACTGAAGCTTTCTTT	CASSYGGTEAFF